A single sample is the source of the 15 T cell receptor beta chains below, sequenced in a study of metastatic and nonmetastatic thyroid tumors. No patient received treatment before thyroid surgery. TCRdb reanalyzed the PCR reads with MiXCR. Here the sample spans 15,000 to 20,000 clones, approximately 30% being singletons. The sample taken for sequencing was tumor tissue. The receptors were gathered from a female donor with papillary thyroid cancer or a benign thyroid nodule (not recorded which). Some clones in this sample may be carry-over from other donors' samples.

This clone was seen only a few times. V gene TRBV19 combines with J gene TRBJ1-1, with D unclear. Germline CDR1 and CDR2: LNHDA and SQIVND (reference sequence). The ends were cut back, 0 bases at V and 6 bases at J, with 8 bases in the middle. This CDR3 is 13 amino acids long. The CDR3 loop is CASSIDRLAEAFF. CDR3 coding DNA: TGTGCCAGTAGTATAGACAGGTTGGCTGAAGCTTTCTTT.

Remarks on this clone: The sample holds other DNA sequences that translate to the same CDR3. The chain carries TRBV28 and TRBJ2-1; 13 bases agree with TRBD2. The CDR3 loop spans 17 amino acids. V trimming: 7 bases; J trimming: 8 bases; junction bases outside the gene matches: 14. From germline, CDR1 is MDHEN and CDR2 SYDVKM. CDR3 region: CASTGGGLAGEGDEQFF. The CDR3 coding sequence is TGTGCCAGCACTGGGGGCGGACTAGCGGGAGAGGGTGATGAGCAGTTCTTC.

Many counts were recorded for this clone. J is TRBJ2-2 and V is TRBV10-1, with a possible D match to TRBD1 (5 bases). CDR3 length equals 14 residues. The germline V gene encodes CDR1 WNHNN and CDR2 SYGVQD (reference sequence). Trimming pared 4 bases from V and 0 bases from J, leaving 6 bases between. DNA for the CDR3: TGCGCCAGCAGTGTGGACACGAACACCGGGGAGCTGTTTTTT. Its protein product is CASSVDTNTGELFF.

The chain is built from TRBV28 and TRBJ1-6, with D unresolved. Germline CDR1 MDHEN, CDR2 SYDVKM. Trimming took off 6 bases at V and 10 bases at J, with 16 bases between the two ends. The CDR3 length is 14 residues. CDR3 loop: CASRPSRTGSPLHF. The CDR3 coding sequence is TGTGCCAGCAGGCCCTCTCGCACTGGATCACCCCTCCACTTT.

This clone came up many times. J is TRBJ2-5 and V is TRBV15; 10 bases are shared with TRBD1. The CDR3 is 16 amino acids. The germline V gene encodes CDR1 LNHNV and CDR2 YYDKDF (reference sequence). V was clipped by 4 bases and J by 2 bases; unmatched bases: 7. CDR3: CATSKGTGAQQETQYF. CDR3 bases: TGTGCCACCAGCAAAGGGACAGGGGCTCAACAAGAGACCCAGTACTTC.

This clone was seen more than once but under ten times. The chain has TRBV6-1 and TRBJ2-7, with 9 bases aligning to TRBD1. Looked up from germline, CDR1 is MNHNS and CDR2 is SASEGT. This CDR3 region has 15 residues. DNA for the CDR3: TGTGCAAGCGGTGAAATAGGACAGGGGTACTACGAGCAGTACTTC. This codes for CASGEIGQGYYEQYF.

This clone was detected only a few times. The rearrangement joins TRBV4-1 to TRBJ1-1; D remains unclear. There are 14 residues in the CDR3. Trimming stripped 5 bases from V and 2 bases from J, with 12 bases between. Germline loops: CDR1 MGHRA, CDR2 YSYEKL. The CDR3 DNA reads as TGCGCCAGCAGCTACAGCGCCTCAAACACTGAAGCTTTCTTT. Translating it yields CASSYSASNTEAFF.

This clone has a count of ten or more. The V gene is TRBV5-1, the J gene TRBJ2-3; D is undetermined. Germline V gives CDR1 SGHRS, CDR2 YFSETQ. Trimming shortened V by 0 bases and J by 0 bases, and 11 bases separated the two germline ends. The CDR3 is 16 residues long. CDR3: CASSLGSHSSTDTQYF. The CDR3 DNA is TGCGCCAGCAGCTTGGGTAGCCACTCTAGCACAGATACGCAGTATTTT.

The J gene is TRBJ2-7, the V gene TRBV30; 7 nucleotides match TRBD1. This CDR3 region has 12 residues. Germline V lookup: CDR1 GTSNPN, CDR2 SVGIG (reference sequence). J lost 7 bases, V lost 2 bases, and 5 bases had no gene match. CDR3 sequence (DNA): TGTGCCTGGAGTCGGGACAGTCCGGAGCAGTACTTC. Translated, it gives CAWSRDSPEQYF.

As DNA, the CDR3 is TGCGCCAGCAGCTTGGAGGACTGGGAGACCCAGTACTTC. Protein: CASSLEDWETQYF. This chain joins TRBV5-1 and TRBJ2-5; D perhaps matches TRBD2 (5 bases). The CDR3 length is 13 residues. The germline CDR1 and CDR2 sequences are SGHRS and YFSETQ. Trimming cost V 0 bases and J 5 bases, with 8 bases left between them.

V usage is TRBV30 and J usage is TRBJ2-7; D possibly matches TRBD1 or TRBD2 (5 bases each). Germline CDR1 and CDR2: GTSNPN and SVGIG (reference sequence). Trimming took 0 bases from V and 2 from J, leaving 8 bases between them. This CDR3 is built from 13 residues. The CDR3 DNA follows: TGTGCCTGGAGTGTGAGGGACGCCTACGAGCAGTACTTC. This gives the protein CAWSVRDAYEQYF.

This clone was counted ten times or more. This sequence joins TRBV9 and TRBJ1-4; D not resolved. Germline CDR1 SGDLS, CDR2 YYNGEE. The CDR3 sequence is 15 residues long. Deletions cut 3 bases from V and 1 base from J, with 10 bases between. The DNA for the CDR3 is TGTGCCAGCAGCGCATCAGGCGGAACTAATGAAAAACTGTTTTTT. Residues: CASSASGGTNEKLFF.

Ten or more counts support this clone. The chain employs TRBV6-1 and TRBJ2-5; D gene uncertain. In germline, CDR1 is MNHNS, CDR2 SASEGT. The CDR3 has 13 amino acids. Deletions cut 6 bases from V and 3 bases from J, with 11 bases between. The CDR3 protein is CASSLNLEETQYF. In nucleotides, the CDR3 is TGTGCCAGCAGCCTTAATCTAGAAGAGACCCAGTACTTC.

V usage is TRBV20-1 and J usage is TRBJ2-3, with TRBD2 identical over 8 bases. Germline V lookup: CDR1 DFQATT, CDR2 SNEGSKA (reference sequence). J lost 10 bases, V lost 6 bases, and 9 bases had no gene match. The CDR3 totals 12 residues. The CDR3 region has the DNA TGCAGTGCCCTGCTTGGACTAGCCCCGCAGTATTTT. It encodes CSALLGLAPQYF.

This clone showed up many times. The J gene is TRBJ1-1, the V gene TRBV14, with D uncertain. Germline V gene lookup returns CDR1 SGHDN and CDR2 FVKESK. The CDR3 is 13 residues long. Trimming took 5 bases from V and 1 from J, leaving 8 bases between them. The CDR3 protein is CASSSQRNTEAFF. DNA of the CDR3: TGTGCCAGCAGCTCCCAAAGGAACACTGAAGCTTTCTTT.